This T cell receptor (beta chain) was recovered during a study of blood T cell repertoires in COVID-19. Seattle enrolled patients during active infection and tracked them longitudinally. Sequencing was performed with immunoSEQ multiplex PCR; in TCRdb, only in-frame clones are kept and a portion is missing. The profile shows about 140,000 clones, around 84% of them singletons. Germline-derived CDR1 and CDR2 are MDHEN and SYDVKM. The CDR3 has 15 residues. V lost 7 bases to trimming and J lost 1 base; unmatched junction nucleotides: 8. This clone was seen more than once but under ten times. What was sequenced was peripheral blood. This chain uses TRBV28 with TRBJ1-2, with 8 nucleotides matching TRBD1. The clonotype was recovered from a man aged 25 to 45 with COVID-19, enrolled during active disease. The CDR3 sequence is CASIPRDRHNYGYTF. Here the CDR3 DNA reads TGTGCCAGCATCCCACGGGACAGGCATAACTATGGCTACACCTTC.